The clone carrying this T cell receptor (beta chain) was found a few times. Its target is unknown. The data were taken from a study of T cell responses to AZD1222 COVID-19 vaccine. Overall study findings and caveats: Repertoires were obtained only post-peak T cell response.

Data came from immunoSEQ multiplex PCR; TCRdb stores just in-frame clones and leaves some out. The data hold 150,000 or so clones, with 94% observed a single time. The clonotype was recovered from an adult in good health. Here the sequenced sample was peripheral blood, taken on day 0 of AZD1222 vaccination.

As DNA, the CDR3 is TGTGCCAGCAGTGAGGGACAGGGGGTTAATGAGCAGTTCTTC. It is translated as CASSEGQGVNEQFF. The chain couples TRBV6-4 to TRBJ2-1; 11 nucleotides align to TRBD1. CDR1 and CDR2 from the germline V gene are MRHNA and SNTAGT. V lost 3 bases to trimming and J lost 7 bases; unmatched junction nucleotides: 2. The CDR3 has 14 amino acids.